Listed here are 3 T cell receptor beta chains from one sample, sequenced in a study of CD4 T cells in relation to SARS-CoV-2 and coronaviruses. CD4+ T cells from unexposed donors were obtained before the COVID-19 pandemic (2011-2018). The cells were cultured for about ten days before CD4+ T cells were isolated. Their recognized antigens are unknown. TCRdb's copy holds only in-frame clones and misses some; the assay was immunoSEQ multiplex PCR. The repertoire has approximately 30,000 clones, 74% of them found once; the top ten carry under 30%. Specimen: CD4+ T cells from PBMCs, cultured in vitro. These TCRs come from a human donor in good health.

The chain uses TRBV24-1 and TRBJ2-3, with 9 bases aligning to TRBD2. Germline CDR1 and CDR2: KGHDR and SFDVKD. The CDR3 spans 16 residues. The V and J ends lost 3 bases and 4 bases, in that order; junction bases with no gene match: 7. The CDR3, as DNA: TGTGCCACCAGTGATGTAGCGGGAGCAGGGGCAGATACGCAGTATTTT. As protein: CATSDVAGAGADTQYF.

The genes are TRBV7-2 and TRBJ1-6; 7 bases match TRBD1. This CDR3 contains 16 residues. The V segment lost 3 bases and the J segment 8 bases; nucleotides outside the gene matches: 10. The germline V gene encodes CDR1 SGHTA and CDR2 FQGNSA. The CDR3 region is CASSFYLRGKDSPLHF. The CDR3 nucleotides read TGTGCCAGCAGCTTTTACCTCAGGGGGAAGGATTCACCCCTCCACTTT.

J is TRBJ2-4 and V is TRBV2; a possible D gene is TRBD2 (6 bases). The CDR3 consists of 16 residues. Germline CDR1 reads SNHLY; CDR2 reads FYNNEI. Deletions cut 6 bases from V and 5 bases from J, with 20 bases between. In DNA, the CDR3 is TGTGCCAGCAGCCCCATCCGCCGACTAGATCAAAACATTCAGTACTTC. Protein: CASSPIRRLDQNIQYF.